This is a list of T cell receptor beta chains from one sample in a study of CD8+ T cells in alopecia areata. TCRdb's copy holds only in-frame clones and misses some; the assay was immunoSEQ multiplex PCR. The sample shows about 110,000 clones, 45% to 60% of them seen only once. Specimen: NKG2D-low CD8+ T cells sorted from blood. These receptors came from a human donor with alopecia areata. The CDR3 runs from the conserved cysteine through the conserved F or W. Each record gives: V gene, D gene, clone size, J gene, CDR3 protein, CDR3 DNA. A D gene is named only where the DNA matches it firmly. The size entry is marked missing in some rows and otherwise reads once, few, many or a size class.

TRBV27	-	-	TRBJ2-3	CASSNFGTATDTQYF	TGTGCCAGCAGTAATTTCGGGACGGCCACAGATACGCAGTATTTT
TRBV27	TRBD2	-	TRBJ2-7	CASTLYSGRAYEQYF	TGTGCCAGCACCTTATATAGCGGGAGAGCCTACGAGCAGTACTTC
TRBV29-1	TRBD1	few	TRBJ2-7	CSVEVIGDRGTYEQYF	TGCAGCGTTGAGGTTATTGGGGACAGAGGAACCTACGAGCAGTACTTC
TRBV4-1	-	few	TRBJ2-7	CASSQGDEQYF	TGCGCCAGCAGCCAAGGAGACGAGCAGTACTTC
TRBV25-1	-	-	TRBJ2-2	CASSELGVTANTGELFF	TGTGCCAGCAGTGAATTAGGAGTTACTGCGAACACCGGGGAGCTGTTTTTT
TRBV27	TRBD1	-	TRBJ2-7	CASSLLGDRGHEQYF	TGTGCCAGCAGTTTATTGGGGGACAGGGGACACGAGCAGTACTTC
TRBV7-9	-	few	TRBJ2-6	CASSTPTGMGSGANVLTF	TGTGCCAGCAGCACACCGACCGGAATGGGCTCTGGGGCCAACGTCCTGACTTTC
TRBV7-3	-	-	TRBJ2-5	CASSLGLGVKETQYF	TGTGCCAGCAGCTTAGGGCTGGGGGTGAAAGAGACCCAGTACTTC
TRBV11-2	TRBD1	-	TRBJ2-3	CASSSGTGRTDTQYF	TGTGCCAGCAGCTCCGGGACAGGGCGCACAGATACGCAGTATTTT
TRBV27	-	-	TRBJ2-3	CASSTVSTHTTDSQYF	TGTGCCAGCAGTACCGTTTCGACCCATACCACAGATTCGCAGTATTTT
TRBV27	-	-	TRBJ2-1	CASNTSYNEQFF	TGTGCCAGTAATACGTCCTACAATGAGCAGTTCTTC
TRBV28	TRBD1	once	TRBJ1-2	CASSPFMDRGNYGYTF	TGTGCCAGCAGTCCCTTTATGGACAGGGGGAACTATGGCTACACCTTC